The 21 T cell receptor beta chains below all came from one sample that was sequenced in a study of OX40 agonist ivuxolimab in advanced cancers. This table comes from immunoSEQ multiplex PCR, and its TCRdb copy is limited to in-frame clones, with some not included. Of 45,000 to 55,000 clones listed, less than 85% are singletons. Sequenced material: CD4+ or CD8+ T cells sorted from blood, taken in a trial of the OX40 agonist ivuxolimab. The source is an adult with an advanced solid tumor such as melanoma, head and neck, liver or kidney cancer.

CDR3 sequence reads: CSARQGLDSPLHF. The CDR3 region has the DNA TGCAGCGCCCGACAGGGGCTCGATTCACCCCTCCACTTT. This chain uses TRBV29-1 with TRBJ1-6; 8 bases line up with TRBD1. Germline CDR1 reads SQVTM; CDR2 reads ANQGSEA. This CDR3 contains 13 residues. Unmatched junction bases numbered 7, after V lost 7 bases and J lost 8 bases.

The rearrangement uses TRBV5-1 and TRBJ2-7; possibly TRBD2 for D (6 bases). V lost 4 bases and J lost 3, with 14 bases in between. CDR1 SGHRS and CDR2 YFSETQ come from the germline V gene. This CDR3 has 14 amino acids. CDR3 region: CASSPGTPNYEQYF. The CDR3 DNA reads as TGCGCCAGCAGCCCCGGGACTCCGAACTACGAGCAGTACTTC.

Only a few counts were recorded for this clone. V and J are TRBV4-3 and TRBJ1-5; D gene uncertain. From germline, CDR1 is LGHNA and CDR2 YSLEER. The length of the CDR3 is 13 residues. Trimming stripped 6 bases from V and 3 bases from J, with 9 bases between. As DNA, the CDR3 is TGCGCCAGCAGTCGTAGCCTCAATCAGCCCCAGCATTTT. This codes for CASSRSLNQPQHF.

The CDR3 DNA reads TGTGCCAGCAGCCAAGGTGCAGGGCACGAGACCCAGTACTTC. Its translation is CASSQGAGHETQYF. The chain recombines TRBV4-2 with TRBJ2-5, with a tentative D call TRBD1 (5 bases). This CDR3 spans 14 amino acids. Trimming stripped 1 base from V and 5 bases from J, with 11 bases between. Germline V gives CDR1 LGHNA, CDR2 YNFKEQ.

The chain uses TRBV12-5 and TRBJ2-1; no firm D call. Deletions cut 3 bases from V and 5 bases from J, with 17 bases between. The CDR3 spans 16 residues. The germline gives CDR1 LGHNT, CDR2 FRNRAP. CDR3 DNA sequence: TGTGCTAGTGGTTTCCGTGGCGCTACTCTTGACAATGAGCAGTTCTTC. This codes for CASGFRGATLDNEQFF.

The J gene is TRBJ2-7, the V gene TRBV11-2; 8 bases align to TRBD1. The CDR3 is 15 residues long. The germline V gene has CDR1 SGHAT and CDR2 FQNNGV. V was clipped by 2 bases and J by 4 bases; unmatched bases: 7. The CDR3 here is CASSLSPGGQYEQYF. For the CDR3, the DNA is TGTGCCAGCAGCTTATCCCCAGGGGGCCAATACGAGCAGTACTTC.

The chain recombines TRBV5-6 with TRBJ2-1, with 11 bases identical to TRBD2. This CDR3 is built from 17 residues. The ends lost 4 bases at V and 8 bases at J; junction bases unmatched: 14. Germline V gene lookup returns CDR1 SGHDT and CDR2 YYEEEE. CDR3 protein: CASSLGISGRANHEQFF. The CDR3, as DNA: TGTGCCAGCAGCCTAGGGATTAGCGGGAGGGCCAACCATGAGCAGTTCTTC.

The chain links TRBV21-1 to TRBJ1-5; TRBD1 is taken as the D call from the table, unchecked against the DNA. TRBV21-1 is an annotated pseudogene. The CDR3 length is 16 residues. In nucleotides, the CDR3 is TGTGCCAGCAGCAAAAGTGGTACAGGCCACTTGGGGCCCCAGCATTTT. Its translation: CASSKSGTGHLGPQHF.

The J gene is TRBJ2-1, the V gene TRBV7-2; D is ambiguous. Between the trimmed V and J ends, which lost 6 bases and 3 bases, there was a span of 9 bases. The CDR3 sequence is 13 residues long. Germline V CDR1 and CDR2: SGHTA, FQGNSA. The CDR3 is CASSIRIYNEQFF. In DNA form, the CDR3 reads TGTGCCAGCAGTATCCGGATCTACAATGAGCAGTTCTTC.

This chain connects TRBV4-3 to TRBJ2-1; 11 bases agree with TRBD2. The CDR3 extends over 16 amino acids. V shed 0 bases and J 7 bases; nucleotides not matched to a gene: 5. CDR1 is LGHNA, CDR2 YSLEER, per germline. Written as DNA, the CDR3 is TGCGCCAGCAGCCAAGATTTAGCGGGGGGGGAGAATGAGCAGTTCTTC. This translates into CASSQDLAGGENEQFF.

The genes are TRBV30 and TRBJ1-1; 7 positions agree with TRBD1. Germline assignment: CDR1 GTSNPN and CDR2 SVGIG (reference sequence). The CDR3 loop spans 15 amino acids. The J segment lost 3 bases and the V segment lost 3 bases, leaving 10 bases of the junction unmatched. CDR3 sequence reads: CAWRLGGSRYTEAFF. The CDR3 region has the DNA TGTGCCTGGAGATTAGGGGGCAGTAGGTACACTGAAGCTTTCTTT. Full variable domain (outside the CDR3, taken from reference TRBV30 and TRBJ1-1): SQTIHQWPATLVQPVGSPLSLECTVEGTSNPNLYWYRQAAGRGLQLLFYSVGIGQISSEVPQNLSASRPQDRQFILSSKKLLLSDSGFYLCAWRLGGSRYTEAFFGQGTRLTVV.

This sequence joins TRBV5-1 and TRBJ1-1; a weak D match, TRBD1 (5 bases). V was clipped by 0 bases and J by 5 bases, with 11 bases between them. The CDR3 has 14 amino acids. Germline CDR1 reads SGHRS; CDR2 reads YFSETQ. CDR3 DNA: TGCGCCAGCAGCTTGGAGGCGGCAGGGACTGAAGCTTTCTTT. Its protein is CASSLEAAGTEAFF. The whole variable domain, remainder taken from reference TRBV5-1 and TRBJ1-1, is KAGVTQTPRYLIKTRGQQVTLSCSPISGHRSVSWYQQTPGQGLQFLFEYFSETQRNKGNFPGRFSGRQFSNSRSEMNVSTLELGDSALYLCASSLEAAGTEAFFGQGTRLTVV.

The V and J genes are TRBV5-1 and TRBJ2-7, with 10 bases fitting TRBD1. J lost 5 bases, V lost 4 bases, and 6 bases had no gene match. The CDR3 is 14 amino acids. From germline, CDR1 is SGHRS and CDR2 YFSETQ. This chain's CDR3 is CASSQDRGRDEQYF. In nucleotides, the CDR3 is TGCGCCAGCAGCCAAGACAGGGGGCGGGACGAGCAGTACTTC.

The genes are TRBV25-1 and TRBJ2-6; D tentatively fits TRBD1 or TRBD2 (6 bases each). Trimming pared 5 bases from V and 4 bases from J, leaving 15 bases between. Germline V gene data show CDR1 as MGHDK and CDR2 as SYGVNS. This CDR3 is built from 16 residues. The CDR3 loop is CASSPPTGAGANVLTF. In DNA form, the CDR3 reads TGTGCCAGCAGTCCCCCGACGGGGGCCGGGGCCAACGTCCTGACTTTC.

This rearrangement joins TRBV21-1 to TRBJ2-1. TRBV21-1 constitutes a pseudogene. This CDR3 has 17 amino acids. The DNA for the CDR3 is TGTGCCAGCAGCAACCTCTCAGGAGTCAACGACCACACTGAGCAGTTCTTC. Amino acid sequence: CASSNLSGVNDHTEQFF.

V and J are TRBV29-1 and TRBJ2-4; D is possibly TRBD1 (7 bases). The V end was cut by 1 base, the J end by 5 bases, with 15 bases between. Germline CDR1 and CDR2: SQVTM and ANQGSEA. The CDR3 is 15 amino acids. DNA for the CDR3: TGCAGCGTTGAAGTGCAGGGGGGTAGGGAAAACATTCAGTACTTC. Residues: CSVEVQGGRENIQYF.

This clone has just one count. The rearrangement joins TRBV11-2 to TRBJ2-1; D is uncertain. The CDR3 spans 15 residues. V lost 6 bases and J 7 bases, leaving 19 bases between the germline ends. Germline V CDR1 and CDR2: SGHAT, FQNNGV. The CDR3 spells CASRGIRRRENEQFF. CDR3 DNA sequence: TGTGCCAGCAGGGGAATTAGAAGGCGAGAGAATGAGCAGTTCTTC.

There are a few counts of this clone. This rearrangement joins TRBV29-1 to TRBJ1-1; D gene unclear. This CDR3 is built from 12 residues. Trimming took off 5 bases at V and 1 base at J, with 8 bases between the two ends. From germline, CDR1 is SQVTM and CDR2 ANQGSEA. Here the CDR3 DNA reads TGCAGCGTTCGACTGGAGAACACTGAAGCTTTCTTT. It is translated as CSVRLENTEAFF.

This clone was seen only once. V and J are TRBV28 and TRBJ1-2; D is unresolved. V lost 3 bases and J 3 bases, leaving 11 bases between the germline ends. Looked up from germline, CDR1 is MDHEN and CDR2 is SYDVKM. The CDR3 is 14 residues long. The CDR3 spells CASSLSSPYYGYTF. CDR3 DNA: TGTGCCAGCAGTTTGAGTTCCCCCTACTATGGCTACACCTTC.

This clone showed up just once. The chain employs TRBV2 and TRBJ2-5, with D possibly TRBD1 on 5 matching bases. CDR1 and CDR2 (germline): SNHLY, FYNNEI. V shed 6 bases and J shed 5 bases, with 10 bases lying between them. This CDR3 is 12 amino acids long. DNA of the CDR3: TGTGCCAGCAGATGGGGCGCGGAGACCCAGTACTTC. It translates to CASRWGAETQYF.

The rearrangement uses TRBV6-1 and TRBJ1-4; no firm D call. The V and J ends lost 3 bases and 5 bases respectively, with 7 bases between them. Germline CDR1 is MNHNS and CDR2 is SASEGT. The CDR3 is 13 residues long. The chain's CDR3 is CASSDRPNEKLFF. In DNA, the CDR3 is TGTGCCAGCAGTGACCGTCCGAATGAAAAACTGTTTTTT.